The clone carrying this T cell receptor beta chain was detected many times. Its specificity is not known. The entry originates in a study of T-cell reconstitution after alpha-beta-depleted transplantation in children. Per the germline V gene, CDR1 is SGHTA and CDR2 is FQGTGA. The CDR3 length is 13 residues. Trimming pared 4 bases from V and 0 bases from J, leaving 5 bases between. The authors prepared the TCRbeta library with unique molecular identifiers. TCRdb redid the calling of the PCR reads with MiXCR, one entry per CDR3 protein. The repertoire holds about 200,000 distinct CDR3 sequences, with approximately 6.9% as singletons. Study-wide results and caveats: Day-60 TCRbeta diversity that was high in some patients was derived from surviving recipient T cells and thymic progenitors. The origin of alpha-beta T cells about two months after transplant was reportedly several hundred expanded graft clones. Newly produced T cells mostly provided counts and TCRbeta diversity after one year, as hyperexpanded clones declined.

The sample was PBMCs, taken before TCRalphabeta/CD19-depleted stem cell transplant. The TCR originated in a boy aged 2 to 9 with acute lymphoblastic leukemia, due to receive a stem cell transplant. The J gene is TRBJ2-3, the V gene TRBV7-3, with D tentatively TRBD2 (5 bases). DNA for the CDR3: TGTGCCAGCAGCTGGACTAGCACAGATACGCAGTATTTT. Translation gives CASSWTSTDTQYF. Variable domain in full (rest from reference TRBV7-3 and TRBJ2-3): GAGVSQTPSNKVTEKGKYVELRCDPISGHTALYWYRQSLGQGPEFLIYFQGTGAADDSGLPNDRFFAVRPEGSVSTLKIQRTERGDSAVYLCASSWTSTDTQYFGPGTRLTVL.